These 8 T cell receptor beta chains were all obtained from the same sample, sequenced in a study of beta chain features in type 1 diabetes. Investigators reverse transcribed all isolated RNA, so they sequenced expressed TCRB transcripts. This table comes from immunoSEQ multiplex PCR, and its TCRdb copy is limited to in-frame clones, with some not included. The sample lists 110,000 to 150,000 clones; nearly 9.5% were seen once. Sequences were obtained from central memory CD4+ T cells from blood. These receptor sequences come from a man between 18 and 35 years old in good health.

The chain joins TRBV7-3 to TRBJ2-5, with D possibly matching TRBD1 (7 bases). Germline CDR1 reads SGHTA; CDR2 reads FQGTGA. V shed 5 bases and J shed 7 bases, with 20 bases lying between them. The CDR3 has 15 residues. The CDR3 region is CASSPSLQGGGTQYF. CDR3 in DNA: TGTGCCAGCAGCCCCTCCCTCCAGGGGGGCGGGACCCAGTACTTC.

This clone occurred a few times. This chain links TRBV28 with TRBJ1-4, with 7 bases matching TRBD1. CDR3 length equals 15 residues. Germline V gene lookup returns CDR1 MDHEN and CDR2 SYDVKM. Trimming at V came to 6 bases and at J to 0 bases, leaving 4 bases not matched to a gene. As DNA, the CDR3 is TGTGCCAGCAGAGGACAGGCTGCAACTAATGAAAAACTGTTTTTT. It is translated as CASRGQAATNEKLFF.

The J gene is TRBJ1-6, the V gene TRBV7-2; 9 positions agree with TRBD1. The CDR3 has 15 amino acids. With 5 bases clipped from V and 9 bases from J, the junction kept 8 bases outside the gene matches. CDR1 and CDR2 (germline): SGHTA, FQGNSA. CDR3 in amino acids: CASSPSRDRVSPLHF. DNA for the CDR3: TGTGCCAGCAGCCCGTCCCGGGACAGGGTTTCACCCCTCCACTTT.

This clone was observed a few times. In nucleotides, the CDR3 is TGTGCCATCAGTGCCGGGGAAGGACAGGGTGCCTACGAGCAGTACTTC. Translation: CAISAGEGQGAYEQYF. V usage is TRBV10-3 and J usage is TRBJ2-7; 8 bases agree with TRBD1. Trimming removed 4 bases from V and 2 bases from J; junction bases left unmatched: 10. The germline gives CDR1 ENHRY, CDR2 SYGVKD. The CDR3 has 16 residues.

The chain carries TRBV2 and TRBJ2-2, with 8 bases that match TRBD2. V lost 5 bases and J lost 4; bases outside the gene matches: 12. In germline, CDR1 is SNHLY, CDR2 FYNNEI. The CDR3 loop spans 17 amino acids. The CDR3 region has the DNA TGTGCCAGCAGTCCCCAGCGGGGGACGAGGGGCACCGGGGAGCTGTTTTTT. Translated, it gives CASSPQRGTRGTGELFF. The whole variable domain, filled in from reference TRBV2 and TRBJ2-2, reads EPEVTQTPSHQVTQMGQEVILRCVPISNHLYFYWYRQILGQKVEFLVSFYNNEISEKSEIFDDQFSVERPDGSNFTLKIRSTKLEDSAMYFCASSPQRGTRGTGELFFGEGSRLTVL.

This clone was observed a few times. The chain has TRBV5-1 and TRBJ2-5, with D possibly matching TRBD1 (5 bases). CDR3 length equals 13 residues. V lost 2 bases and J 3 bases, leaving 8 bases between the germline ends. CDR1 and CDR2 from the germline V gene are SGHRS and YFSETQ. The CDR3 spells CASSFQGEETQYF. DNA for the CDR3: TGCGCCAGCAGCTTCCAGGGCGAAGAGACCCAGTACTTC.

V is TRBV2 and J is TRBJ2-5, with 9 bases fitting TRBD2. Germline V lookup: CDR1 SNHLY, CDR2 FYNNEI. J was trimmed by 9 bases and V by 5 bases; bases with no gene match: 16. The CDR3 is made up of 16 amino acids. The CDR3: CASSYGLATAPMAQYF. The CDR3 DNA reads as TGTGCCAGCAGTTACGGACTAGCGACGGCCCCAATGGCCCAGTACTTC.

In its sample, this clone was seen a few times. V and J are TRBV4-3 and TRBJ2-1, with 7 bases identical to TRBD1. Germline trimming cut 0 bases from V and 9 bases from J; bases unmatched to any gene: 5. CDR3 length: 14 residues. Germline V gene data show CDR1 as LGHNA and CDR2 as YSLEER. CDR3 bases: TGCGCCAGCAGCCAAGACATGGACAGGTTTGAGCAGTTCTTC. Residues: CASSQDMDRFEQFF.